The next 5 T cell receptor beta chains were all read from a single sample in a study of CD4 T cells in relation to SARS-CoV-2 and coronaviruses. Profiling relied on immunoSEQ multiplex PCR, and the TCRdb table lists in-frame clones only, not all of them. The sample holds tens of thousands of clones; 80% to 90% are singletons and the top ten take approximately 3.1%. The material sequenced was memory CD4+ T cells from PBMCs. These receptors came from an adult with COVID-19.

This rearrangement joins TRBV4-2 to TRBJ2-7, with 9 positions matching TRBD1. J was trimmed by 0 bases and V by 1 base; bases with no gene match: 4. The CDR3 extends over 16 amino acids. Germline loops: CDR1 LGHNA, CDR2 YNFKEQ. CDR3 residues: CASSQGGQGVSYEQYF. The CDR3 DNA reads TGTGCCAGCAGCCAAGGGGGACAGGGAGTCTCCTACGAGCAGTACTTC.

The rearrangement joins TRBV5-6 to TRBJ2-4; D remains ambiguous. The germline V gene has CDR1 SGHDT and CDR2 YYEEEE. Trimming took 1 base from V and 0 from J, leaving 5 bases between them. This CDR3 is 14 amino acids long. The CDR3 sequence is CASSLRLAKNIQYF. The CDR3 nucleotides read TGTGCCAGCAGCTTGCGGCTAGCCAAAAACATTCAGTACTTC. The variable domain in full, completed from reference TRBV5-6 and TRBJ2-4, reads DAGVTQSPTHLIKTRGQQVTLRCSPKSGHDTVSWYQQALGQGPQFIFQYYEEEERQRGNFPDRFSGHQFPNYSSELNVNALLLGDSALYLCASSLRLAKNIQYFGAGTRLSVL.

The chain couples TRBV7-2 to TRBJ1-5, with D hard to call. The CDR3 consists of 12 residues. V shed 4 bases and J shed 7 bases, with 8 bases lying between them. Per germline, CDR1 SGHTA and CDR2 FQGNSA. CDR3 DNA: TGTGCCAGCAGCTCCCGCGGGCAGCCCCAGCATTTT. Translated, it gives CASSSRGQPQHF.

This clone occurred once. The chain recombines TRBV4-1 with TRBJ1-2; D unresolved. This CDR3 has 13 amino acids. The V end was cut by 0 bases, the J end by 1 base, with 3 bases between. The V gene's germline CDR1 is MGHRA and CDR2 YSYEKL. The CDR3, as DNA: TGCGCCAGCAGCCAAGAGTTTAACTATGGCTACACCTTC. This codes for CASSQEFNYGYTF.

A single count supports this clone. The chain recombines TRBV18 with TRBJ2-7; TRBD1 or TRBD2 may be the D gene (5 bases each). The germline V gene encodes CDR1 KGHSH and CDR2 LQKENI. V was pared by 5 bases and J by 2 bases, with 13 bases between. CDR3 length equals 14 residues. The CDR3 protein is CASSRRQGAYEQYF. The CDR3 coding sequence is TGTGCCAGCTCAAGACGTCAGGGAGCCTACGAGCAGTACTTC.